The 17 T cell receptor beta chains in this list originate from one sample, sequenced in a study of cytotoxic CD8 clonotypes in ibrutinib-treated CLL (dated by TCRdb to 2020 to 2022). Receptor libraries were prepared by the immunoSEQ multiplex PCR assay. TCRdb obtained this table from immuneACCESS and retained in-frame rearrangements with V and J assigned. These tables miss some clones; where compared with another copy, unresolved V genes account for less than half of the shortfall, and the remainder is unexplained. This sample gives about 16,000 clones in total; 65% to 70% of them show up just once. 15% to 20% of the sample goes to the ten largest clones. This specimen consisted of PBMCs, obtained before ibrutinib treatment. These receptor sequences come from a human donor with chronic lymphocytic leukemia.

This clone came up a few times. Here the CDR3 reads CAWSPRQGINQPQHF. The DNA for the CDR3 is TGTGCCTGGAGCCCCCGACAGGGAATCAATCAGCCCCAGCATTTT. The V call is TRBV30, the J call TRBJ1-5; 7 bases match TRBD1. Germline CDR1 GTSNPN, CDR2 SVGIG (reference sequence). CDR3 size: 15 residues. Unmatched junction bases numbered 8, after V lost 3 bases and J lost 3 bases.

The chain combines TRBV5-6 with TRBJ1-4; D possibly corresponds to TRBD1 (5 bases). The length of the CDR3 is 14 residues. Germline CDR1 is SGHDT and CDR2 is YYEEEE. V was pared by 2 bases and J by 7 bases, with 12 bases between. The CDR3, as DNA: TGTGCCAGCAGCTTCGACAGAAGGGGTGAAAAACTGTTTTTT. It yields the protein CASSFDRRGEKLFF. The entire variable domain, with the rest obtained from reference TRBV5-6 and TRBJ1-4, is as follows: DAGVTQSPTHLIKTRGQQVTLRCSPKSGHDTVSWYQQALGQGPQFIFQYYEEEERQRGNFPDRFSGHQFPNYSSELNVNALLLGDSALYLCASSFDRRGEKLFFGSGTQLSVL.

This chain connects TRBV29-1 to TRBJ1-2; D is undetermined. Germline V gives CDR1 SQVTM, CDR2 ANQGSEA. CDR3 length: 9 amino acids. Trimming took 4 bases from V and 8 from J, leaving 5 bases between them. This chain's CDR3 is CSVVEGYTF. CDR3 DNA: TGCAGCGTTGTGGAAGGCTACACCTTC.

The CDR3 coding sequence is TGTGCCAGCAGCGCCGGGACTAGCGGAGTCAGAGAGACCCAGTACTTC. It translates to CASSAGTSGVRETQYF. This rearrangement joins TRBV5-4 to TRBJ2-5, with 11 bases that match TRBD2. The CDR3 loop spans 16 amino acids. Per germline, CDR1 SGHNT and CDR2 YYREEE (reference sequence). The V and J ends lost 4 bases and 4 bases, in that order; junction bases with no gene match: 9.

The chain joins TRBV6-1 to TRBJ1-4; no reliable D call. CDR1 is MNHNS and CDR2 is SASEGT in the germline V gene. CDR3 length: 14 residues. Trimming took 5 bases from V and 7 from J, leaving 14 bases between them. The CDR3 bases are TGTGCCAGCAGTCCCATCGGGTTTGGTGAAAAACTGTTTTTT. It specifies CASSPIGFGEKLFF.

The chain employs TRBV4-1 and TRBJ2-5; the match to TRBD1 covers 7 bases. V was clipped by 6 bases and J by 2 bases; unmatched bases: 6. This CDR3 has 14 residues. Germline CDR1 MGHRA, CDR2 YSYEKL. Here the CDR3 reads CASSLPGGQETQYF. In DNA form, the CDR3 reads TGCGCCAGCAGTCTTCCAGGGGGACAAGAGACCCAGTACTTC.

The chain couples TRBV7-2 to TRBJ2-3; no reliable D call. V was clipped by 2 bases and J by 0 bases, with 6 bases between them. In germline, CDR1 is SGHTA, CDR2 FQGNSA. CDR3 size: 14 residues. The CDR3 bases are TGTGCCAGCAGCTTAACTACGAGCACAGATACGCAGTATTTT. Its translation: CASSLTTSTDTQYF.

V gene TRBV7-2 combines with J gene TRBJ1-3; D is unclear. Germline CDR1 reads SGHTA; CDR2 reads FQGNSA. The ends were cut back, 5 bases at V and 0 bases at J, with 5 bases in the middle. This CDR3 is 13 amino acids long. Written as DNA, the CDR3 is TGTGCCAGCAGCCCCCACTCTGGAAACACCATATATTTT. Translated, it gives CASSPHSGNTIYF. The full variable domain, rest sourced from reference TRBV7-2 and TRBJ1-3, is GAGVSQSPSNKVTEKGKDVELRCDPISGHTALYWYRQSLGQGLEFLIYFQGNSAPDKSGLPSDRFSAERTGGSVSTLTIQRTQQEDSAVYLCASSPHSGNTIYFGEGSWLTVV.

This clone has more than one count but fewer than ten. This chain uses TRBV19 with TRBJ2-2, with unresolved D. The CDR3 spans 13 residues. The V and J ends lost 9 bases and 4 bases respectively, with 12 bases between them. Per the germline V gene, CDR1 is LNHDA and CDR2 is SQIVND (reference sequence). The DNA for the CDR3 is TGTGCCAGCCTCCATCCCGGCACCGGGGAGCTGTTTTTT. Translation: CASLHPGTGELFF. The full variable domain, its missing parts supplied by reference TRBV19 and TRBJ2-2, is DGGITQSPKYLFRKEGQNVTLSCEQNLNHDAMYWYRQDPGQGLRLIYYSQIVNDFQKGDIAEGYSVSREKKESFPLTVTSAQKNPTAFYLCASLHPGTGELFFGEGSRLTVL.

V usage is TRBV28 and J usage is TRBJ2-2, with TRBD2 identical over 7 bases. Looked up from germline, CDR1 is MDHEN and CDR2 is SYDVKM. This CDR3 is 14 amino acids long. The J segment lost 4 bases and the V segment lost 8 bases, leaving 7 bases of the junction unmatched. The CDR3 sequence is CASRRGVATGELFF. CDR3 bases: TGTGCCAGCCGCCGGGGGGTGGCCACCGGGGAGCTGTTTTTT.

The CDR3 DNA follows: TGCGCCAGCAGTTCTAGCGGGGGATTATCGAATGAGCAGTTCTTC. Its protein is CASSSSGGLSNEQFF. The chain uses TRBV10-2 and TRBJ2-1; 10 bases match TRBD2. Per germline, CDR1 WSHSY and CDR2 SAAADI. The CDR3 has 15 amino acids. V shed 5 bases, J shed 7 bases, and the junction held 8 bases outside the gene matches.

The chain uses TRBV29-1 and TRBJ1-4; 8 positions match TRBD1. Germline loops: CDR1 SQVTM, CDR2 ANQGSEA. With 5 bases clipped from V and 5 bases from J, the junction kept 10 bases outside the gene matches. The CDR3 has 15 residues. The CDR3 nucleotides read TGCAGCGTTTTCCACAGGGGGTTGTCCAATGAAAAACTGTTTTTT. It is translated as CSVFHRGLSNEKLFF.

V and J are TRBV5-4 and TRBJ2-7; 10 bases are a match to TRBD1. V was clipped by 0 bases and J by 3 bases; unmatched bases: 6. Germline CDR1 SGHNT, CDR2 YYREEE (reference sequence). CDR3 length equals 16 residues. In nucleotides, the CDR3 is TGTGCCAGCAGCTTGGCTGACAGGGGGCGGTACTACGAGCAGTACTTC. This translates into CASSLADRGRYYEQYF.

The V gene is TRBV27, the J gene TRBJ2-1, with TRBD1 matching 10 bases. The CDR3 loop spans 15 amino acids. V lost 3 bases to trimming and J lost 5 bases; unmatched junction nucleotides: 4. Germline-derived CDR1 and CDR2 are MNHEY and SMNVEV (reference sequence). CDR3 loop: CASSLGTGANNEQFF. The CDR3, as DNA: TGTGCCAGCAGTTTGGGGACAGGGGCCAACAATGAGCAGTTCTTC.

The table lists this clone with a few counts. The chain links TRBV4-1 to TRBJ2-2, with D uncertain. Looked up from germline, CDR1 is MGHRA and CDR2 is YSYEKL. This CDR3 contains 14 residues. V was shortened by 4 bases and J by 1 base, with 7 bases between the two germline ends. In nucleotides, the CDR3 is TGCGCCAGCAGCCCCTCAAAGAACACCGGGGAGCTGTTTTTT. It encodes CASSPSKNTGELFF.

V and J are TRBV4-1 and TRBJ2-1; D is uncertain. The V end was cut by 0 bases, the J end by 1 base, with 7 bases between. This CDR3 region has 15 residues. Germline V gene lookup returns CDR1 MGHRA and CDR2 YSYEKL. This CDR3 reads CASSQDLASYNEQFF. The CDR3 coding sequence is TGCGCCAGCAGCCAAGATTTAGCTTCCTACAATGAGCAGTTCTTC.

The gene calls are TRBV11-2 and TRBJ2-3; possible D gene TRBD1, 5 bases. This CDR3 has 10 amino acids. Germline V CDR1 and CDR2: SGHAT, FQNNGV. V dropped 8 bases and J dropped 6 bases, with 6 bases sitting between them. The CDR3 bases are TGTGCCAGCGCAGGGGATACGCAGTATTTT. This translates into CASAGDTQYF. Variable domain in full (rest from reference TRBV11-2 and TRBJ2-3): EAGVAQSPRYKIIEKRQSVAFWCNPISGHATLYWYQQILGQGPKLLIQFQNNGVVDDSQLPKDRFSAERLKGVDSTLKIQPAKLEDSAVYLCASAGDTQYFGPGTRLTVL.